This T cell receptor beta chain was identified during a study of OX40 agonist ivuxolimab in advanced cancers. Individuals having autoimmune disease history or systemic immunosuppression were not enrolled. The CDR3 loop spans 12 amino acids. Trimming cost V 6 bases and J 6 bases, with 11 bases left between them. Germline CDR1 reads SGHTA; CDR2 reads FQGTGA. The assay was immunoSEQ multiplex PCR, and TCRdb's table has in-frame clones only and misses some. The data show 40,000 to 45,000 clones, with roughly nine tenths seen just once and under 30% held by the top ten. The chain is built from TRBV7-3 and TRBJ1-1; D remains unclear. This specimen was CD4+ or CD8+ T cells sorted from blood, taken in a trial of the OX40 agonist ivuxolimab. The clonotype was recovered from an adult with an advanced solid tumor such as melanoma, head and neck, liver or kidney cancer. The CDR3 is CASRFSYSEAFF. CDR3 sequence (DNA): TGTGCCAGCAGGTTTAGTTACTCTGAAGCTTTCTTT. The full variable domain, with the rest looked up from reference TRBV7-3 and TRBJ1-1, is GAGVSQTPSNKVTEKGKYVELRCDPISGHTALYWYRQSLGQGPEFLIYFQGTGAADDSGLPNDRFFAVRPEGSVSTLKIQRTERGDSAVYLCASRFSYSEAFFGQGTRLTVV.